These 5 T cell receptor beta chains share one sample of origin, sequenced in a study of shared clonotypes between healthy human individuals. Profiling relied on immunoSEQ multiplex PCR, and the TCRdb table lists in-frame clones only, not all of them. The sample holds over 2 million clones, roughly 96% seen once. Material for sequencing was naive CD4+ T cells sorted from blood. Subset defined: CD45RA+ positively selected. The receptors were gathered from a man younger than 35 in good health.

The chain employs TRBV11-2 and TRBJ2-1; D unclear. CDR1 SGHAT and CDR2 FQNNGV come from the germline V gene. This CDR3 comprises 17 residues. V dropped 5 bases and J dropped 0 bases, with 17 bases sitting between them. The CDR3 sequence: CASSGTSATSSYNEQFF. The CDR3 DNA sequence: TGTGCCAGCAGCGGAACATCGGCTACGAGCTCCTACAATGAGCAGTTCTTC.

The rearrangement joins TRBV29-1 to TRBJ1-1; TRBD1 agrees at 8 bases. This CDR3 is built from 13 residues. The junction had 4 bases not matched to a gene; V was cut back by 6 bases and J by 1 base. Germline V lookup: CDR1 SQVTM, CDR2 ANQGSEA. The CDR3 loop reads CSVTGGSNTEAFF. In nucleotides, the CDR3 is TGCAGCGTAACAGGGGGTTCGAACACTGAAGCTTTCTTT.

The J gene is TRBJ2-7, the V gene TRBV18; D is possibly TRBD1 (6 bases). The V end was cut by 3 bases, the J end by 2 bases, with 11 bases between. From germline, CDR1 is KGHSH and CDR2 LQKENI. This CDR3 spans 14 amino acids. The CDR3 sequence: CASSPTGSAYEQYF. CDR3 DNA sequence: TGTGCCAGCTCACCGACAGGATCAGCCTACGAGCAGTACTTC.

This chain connects TRBV4-3 to TRBJ1-5; the D gene is possibly TRBD1 (5 bases). The CDR3 runs to 13 residues. Trimming stripped 4 bases from V and 9 bases from J, with 13 bases between. From germline, CDR1 is LGHNA and CDR2 YSLEER. DNA for the CDR3: TGCGCCAGCAGCCGGGACGGTAAAGGGCCCCAGCATTTT. Translated: CASSRDGKGPQHF.

The V and J genes are TRBV18 and TRBJ2-6; unclear D gene. The CDR3 sequence is 17 residues long. Trimming removed 4 bases from V and 2 bases from J, with 15 bases in between. Germline CDR1 reads KGHSH; CDR2 reads LQKENI. CDR3 residues: CASSLAPGEPGANVLTF. CDR3 DNA sequence: TGTGCCAGCTCACTGGCCCCCGGAGAACCTGGGGCCAACGTCCTGACTTTC.